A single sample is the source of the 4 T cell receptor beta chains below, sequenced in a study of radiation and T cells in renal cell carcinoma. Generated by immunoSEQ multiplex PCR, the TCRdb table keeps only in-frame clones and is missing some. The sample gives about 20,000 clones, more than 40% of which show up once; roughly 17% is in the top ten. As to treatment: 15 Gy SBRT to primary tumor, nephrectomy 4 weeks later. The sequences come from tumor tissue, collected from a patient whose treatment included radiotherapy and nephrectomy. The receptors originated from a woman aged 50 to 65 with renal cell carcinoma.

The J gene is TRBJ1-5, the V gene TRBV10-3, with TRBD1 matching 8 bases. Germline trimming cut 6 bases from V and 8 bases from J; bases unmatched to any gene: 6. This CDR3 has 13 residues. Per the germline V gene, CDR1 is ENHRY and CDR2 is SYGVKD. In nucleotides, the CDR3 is TGTGCCATCAGACCAGACAGGGGTGAGCCCCAGCATTTT. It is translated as CAIRPDRGEPQHF.

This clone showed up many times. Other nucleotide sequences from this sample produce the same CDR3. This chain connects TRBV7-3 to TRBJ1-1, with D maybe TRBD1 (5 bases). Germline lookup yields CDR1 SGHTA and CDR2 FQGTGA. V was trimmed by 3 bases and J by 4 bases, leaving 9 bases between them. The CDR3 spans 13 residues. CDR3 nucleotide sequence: TGTGCCAGCAGCTTTCAGGGAGGCACTGAAGCTTTCTTT. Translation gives CASSFQGGTEAFF.

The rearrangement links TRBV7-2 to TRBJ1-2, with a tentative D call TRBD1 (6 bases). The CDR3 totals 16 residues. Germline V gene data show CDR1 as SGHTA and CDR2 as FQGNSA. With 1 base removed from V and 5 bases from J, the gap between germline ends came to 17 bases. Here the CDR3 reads CASSLVGGQTGYGYTF. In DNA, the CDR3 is TGTGCCAGCAGCTTAGTAGGGGGACAAACTGGTTATGGCTACACCTTC. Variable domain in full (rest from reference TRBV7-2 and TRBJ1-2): GAGVSQSPSNKVTEKGKDVELRCDPISGHTALYWYRQSLGQGLEFLIYFQGNSAPDKSGLPSDRFSAERTGGSVSTLTIQRTQQEDSAVYLCASSLVGGQTGYGYTFGSGTRLTVV.

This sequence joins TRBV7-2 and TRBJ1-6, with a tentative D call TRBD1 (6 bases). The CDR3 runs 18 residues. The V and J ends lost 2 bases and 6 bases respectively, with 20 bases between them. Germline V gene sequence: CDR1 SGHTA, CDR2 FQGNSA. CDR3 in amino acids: CASSLSPYTGLANSPLHF. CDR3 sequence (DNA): TGTGCCAGCAGCTTAAGCCCGTACACAGGGCTAGCTAATTCACCCCTCCACTTT.